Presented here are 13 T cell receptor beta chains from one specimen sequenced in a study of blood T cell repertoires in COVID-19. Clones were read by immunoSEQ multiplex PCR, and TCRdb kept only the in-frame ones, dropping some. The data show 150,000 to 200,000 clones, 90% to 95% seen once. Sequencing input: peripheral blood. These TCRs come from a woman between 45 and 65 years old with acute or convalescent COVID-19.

The CDR3 spells CASSPPSGLGSPLHF. The CDR3 nucleotides read TGTGCCAGCAGCCCCCCGTCAGGGCTGGGGTCACCCCTCCACTTT. The chain has TRBV7-2 and TRBJ1-6, with D perhaps matching TRBD1 (5 bases). Trimming removed 5 bases from V and 10 bases from J, with 18 bases in between. In germline, CDR1 is SGHTA, CDR2 FQGNSA. CDR3 size: 15 residues.

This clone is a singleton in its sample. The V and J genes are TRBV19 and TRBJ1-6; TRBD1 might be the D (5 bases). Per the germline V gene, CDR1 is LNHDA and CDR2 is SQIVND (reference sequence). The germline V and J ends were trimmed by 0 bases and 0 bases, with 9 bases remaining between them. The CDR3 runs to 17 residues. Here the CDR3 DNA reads TGTGCCAGTAGTATAGACAGGACAAGCTCCTATAATTCACCCCTCCACTTT. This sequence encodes CASSIDRTSSYNSPLHF.

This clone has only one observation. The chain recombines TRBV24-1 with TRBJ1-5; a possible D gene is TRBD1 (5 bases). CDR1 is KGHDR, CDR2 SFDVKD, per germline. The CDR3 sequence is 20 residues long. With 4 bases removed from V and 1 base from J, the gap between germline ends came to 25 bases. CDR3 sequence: CATSDSGHRYVMGSNQPQHF. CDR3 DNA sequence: TGTGCCACCAGTGACTCTGGACATAGGTATGTAATGGGGAGCAATCAGCCCCAGCATTTT.

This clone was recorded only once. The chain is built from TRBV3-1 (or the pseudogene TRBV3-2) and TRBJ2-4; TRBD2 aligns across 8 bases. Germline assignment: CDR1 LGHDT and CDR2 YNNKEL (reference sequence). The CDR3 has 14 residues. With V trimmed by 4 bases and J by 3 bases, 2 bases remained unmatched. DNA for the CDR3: TGTGCCAGCAGCCCTGCGGGGGGCAAAAACATTCAGTACTTC. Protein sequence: CASSPAGGKNIQYF.

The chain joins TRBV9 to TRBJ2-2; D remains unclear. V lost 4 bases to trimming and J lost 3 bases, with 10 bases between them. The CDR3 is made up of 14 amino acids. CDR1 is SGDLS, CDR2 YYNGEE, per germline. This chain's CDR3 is CASSLISDTGELFF. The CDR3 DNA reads TGTGCCAGCAGCCTCATCAGTGACACCGGGGAGCTGTTTTTT.

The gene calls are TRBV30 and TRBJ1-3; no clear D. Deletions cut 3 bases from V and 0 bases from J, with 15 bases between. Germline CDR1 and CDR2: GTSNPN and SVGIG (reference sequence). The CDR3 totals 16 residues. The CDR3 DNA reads TGTGCCTGGAGCCCCATTATCCGGTACTCTGGAAACACCATATATTTT. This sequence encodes CAWSPIIRYSGNTIYF.

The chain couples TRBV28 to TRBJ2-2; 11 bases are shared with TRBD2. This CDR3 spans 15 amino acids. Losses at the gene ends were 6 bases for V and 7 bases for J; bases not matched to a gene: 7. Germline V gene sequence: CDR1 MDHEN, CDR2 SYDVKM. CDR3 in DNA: TGTGCCAGCAGACTTACTAGCGGGAGAGGCGGGGAGCTGTTTTTT. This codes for CASRLTSGRGGELFF.

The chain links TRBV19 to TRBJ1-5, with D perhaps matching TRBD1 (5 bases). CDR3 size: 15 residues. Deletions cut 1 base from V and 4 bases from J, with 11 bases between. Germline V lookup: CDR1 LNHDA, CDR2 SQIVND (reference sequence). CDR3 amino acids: CASSIVLQGNQPQHF. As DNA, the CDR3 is TGTGCCAGTAGTATAGTTCTGCAGGGTAATCAGCCCCAGCATTTT.

CDR3 DNA: TGTGCCAGCTCACCAGTCCCCGGGGAGCAGTACTTC. Its translation: CASSPVPGEQYF. V gene TRBV18 combines with J gene TRBJ2-7; D is ambiguous. The ends were cut back, 2 bases at V and 7 bases at J, with 9 bases in the middle. The CDR3 extends over 12 amino acids. CDR1 and CDR2 from the germline V gene are KGHSH and LQKENI.

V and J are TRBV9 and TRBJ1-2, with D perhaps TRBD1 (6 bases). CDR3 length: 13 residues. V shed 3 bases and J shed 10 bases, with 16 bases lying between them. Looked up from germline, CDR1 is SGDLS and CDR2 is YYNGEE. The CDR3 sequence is CASSGGQTFFYTF. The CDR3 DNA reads TGTGCCAGCAGCGGGGGGCAGACGTTCTTCTACACCTTC. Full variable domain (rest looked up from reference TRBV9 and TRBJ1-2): DSGVTQTPKHLITATGQRVTLRCSPRSGDLSVYWYQQSLDQGLQFLIQYYNGEERAKGNILERFSAQQFPDLHSELNLSSLELGDSALYFCASSGGQTFFYTFGSGTRLTVV.

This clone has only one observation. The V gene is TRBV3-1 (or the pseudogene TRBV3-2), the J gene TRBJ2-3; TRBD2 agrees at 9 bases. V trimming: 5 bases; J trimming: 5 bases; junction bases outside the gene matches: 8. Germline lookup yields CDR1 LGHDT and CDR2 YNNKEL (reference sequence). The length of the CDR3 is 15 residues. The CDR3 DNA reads TGTGCCAGCAGCTTTGCGGGGGGGCCGGGAGATACGCAGTATTTT. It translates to CASSFAGGPGDTQYF.

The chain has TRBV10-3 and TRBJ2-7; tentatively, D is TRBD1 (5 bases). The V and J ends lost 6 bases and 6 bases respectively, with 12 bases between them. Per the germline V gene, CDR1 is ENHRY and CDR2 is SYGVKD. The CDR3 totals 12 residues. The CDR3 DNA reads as TGTGCCATCAGCTCAGGGATAGGCGAGCAGTACTTC. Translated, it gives CAISSGIGEQYF.

The DNA for the CDR3 is TGTGCCACCAGTGAACAGGGAGGGCCGGCCCAGCATTTT. Its translation is CATSEQGGPAQHF. The V and J genes are TRBV15 and TRBJ1-5; a weak D match, TRBD1 (6 bases). The germline V gene has CDR1 LNHNV and CDR2 YYDKDF (reference sequence). V was shortened by 6 bases and J by 11 bases, with 17 bases between the two germline ends. The CDR3 loop spans 13 amino acids.